This record concerns one T cell receptor (beta chain) sequence. There are a few counts of this clonotype. This clone's antigen is unknown. Germline is not matched at one junction end, which may reflect a read error. Measured from the cysteine to the phenylalanine, the CDR3 is 17 residues long. Here the CDR3 DNA is all that survives: 51 bases in frame from base 1. CDR1 and CDR2, looked up from the germline V gene, are MDHEN and SYDVKM. The sequencer was an Illumina HiSeq 2000. TCR beta chain libraries were generated by multiplex PCR amplification. The amplified TCR beta chain products were analyzed by high-throughput sequencing. TCRdb handled the public reads itself, with Q25 trimming in fastp and clone calling in MiXCR, and kept productive beta chains. Each CDR3 protein appears once, grouped with its most common genes and DNA. A total of some 140,000 distinct CDR3 sequences appear in this sample, approximately 22% of them only once. The ten largest clones represent 2.2% of the sample.

The data stem from a study of breast tumors, draining lymph nodes, adjacent tissues (dated by TCRdb to about 2016). Notes on the research overall: TCR beta repertoires were compared across tumor, adjacent nontumor tissue and axillary lymph nodes obtained from breast cancer patients. The study aimed to assess the relationships and possible T-cell exchange between tumor, surrounding tissue and draining lymph node repertoires in human breast cancer. Points the paper makes about the study in general: T-cell repertoire diversity in tumors was found to be lower than in lymph nodes but higher than in nontumor tissue, and preferential V and J gene usage was observed. The data were considered consistent with most tumor T cells being derived from the lymph node and subsequently expanding within tumor tissue. In luminal-like breast cancer, tumor and nontumor tissue repertoires resembled each other significantly more than in basal-like breast cancer. The conclusion that tumor T cells originate in lymph nodes was framed as consistent with a hypothesis rather than directly demonstrated.

The lymph node samples were taken from the axillary draining lymph nodes of breast cancer patients. The sequence is built from TRBV28 and TRBJ1-3; the D segment cannot be called with confidence. Sequencing input: axillary lymph node tissue. This receptor was obtained from a female donor with breast cancer. Some clones in this sample may be carry-over from other donors' samples. The nucleotides read TGTGCCAACAGTACCCGACAAGGTAGAACGTCTGGAAACACCATATATTTT. Translated, this gives CANSTRQGRTSGNTIYF.